Only a few counts were recorded for the clone carrying this TCR beta chain. Its antigen is not known. The sample originates from a study of PD-1 blockade in classical Hodgkin lymphoma. Measured with immunoSEQ multiplex PCR; TCRdb has only the in-frame clones, and not every one. The sample has 80,000 to 100,000 clones, 90% to 95% seen once. The time point here: cycle 4 day 1 (C4D1), after less than 7 weeks of nivolumab. Exposure to brentuximab vedotin varied, and each patient had relapsed following autologous stem cell transplantation. Patients had relapsed/refractory classical Hodgkin lymphoma with complete response, partial response or progressive disease as best response. V shed 4 bases, J shed 5 bases, and the junction held 12 bases outside the gene matches. The CDR3 totals 15 residues. In germline, CDR1 is SGHRS, CDR2 YFSETQ. Study conclusions and caveats: Similar baseline diversity was found in complete responders and newly diagnosed patients. Reports described newly diagnosed patients as having lower baseline TCR diversity than healthy donors.

This TCR was sampled from a human donor with classical Hodgkin lymphoma. The genes are TRBV5-1 and TRBJ2-7; TRBD1 aligns across 7 bases. Sequenced here: peripheral blood mononuclear cells (PBMCs), sampled before the fourth cycle of nivolumab. The CDR3 bases are TGCGCCAGCAGCCTGTTGACAGGGATTGACAACGAGCAGTACTTC. As protein: CASSLLTGIDNEQYF.